The rows below give T cell receptor beta chains drawn from one sample of a study of PD-1 blockade in classical Hodgkin lymphoma. Profiling relied on immunoSEQ multiplex PCR, and the TCRdb table lists in-frame clones only, not all of them. The profile shows some 18,000 clones, roughly 80% of them singletons. The starting material was peripheral blood mononuclear cells (PBMCs), obtained at baseline. These receptors were collected from a human donor with classical Hodgkin lymphoma. Each CDR3 is given with its conserved first and last residue. The order of the fields is clone size, J gene, D gene, V gene, CDR3 DNA, CDR3 protein. A D gene is named only where the DNA matches it firmly. Only part of the rows carry a size: once, few, many, or a class if the clone is expanded.

>-|TRBJ1-4|-|TRBV5-1
TGCGCCAGCAGCTTGGAAGGCAATGAAAAACTGTTTTTT
CASSLEGNEKLFF
>-|TRBJ2-3|TRBD1|TRBV11-3
TGTGCCAGCAGCTTCGGGACAGGGAGGGATACGCAGTATTTT
CASSFGTGRDTQYF
>-|TRBJ2-2|-|TRBV6-5
TGTGCCAGCAGGGGGCGCGGGGAGCTGTTTTTT
CASRGRGELFF
>once|TRBJ1-1|-|TRBV19
TGTGCCAGTATCCGAGGGAACGCTGAAGCTTTCTTT
CASIRGNAEAFF
>-|TRBJ1-5|-|TRBV30
TGTGCCTGGACCGGGACTCAAAATCAGCCCCAGCATTTT
CAWTGTQNQPQHF
>-|TRBJ1-3|-|TRBV15
TGTGCCACCAGCAGCCGACACCCGGGCTCTGGAAACACCATATATTTT
CATSSRHPGSGNTIYF
>-|TRBJ2-3|TRBD2|TRBV28
TGTGCCAGCAGTAATTTCGGGGGGAGCCCAGATACGCAGTATTTT
CASSNFGGSPDTQYF
>-|TRBJ1-1|TRBD1|TRBV20-1
TGCAGTGCGAGACAGGGAACTGAAGCTTTCTTT
CSARQGTEAFF
>once|TRBJ1-6|TRBD1|TRBV30
TGTGCCTGGAGGGGACAGTCAAATAATTCACCCCTCCACTTT
CAWRGQSNNSPLHF
>-|TRBJ1-5|-|TRBV6-1
TGTGCCAGCAGTCCGGGACACCCTAGCAATCAGCCCCAGCATTTT
CASSPGHPSNQPQHF
>-|TRBJ1-1|-|TRBV11-1
TGTGCCAGCAGCTCCGTCGCAGGGCCCACTGAAGCTTTCTTT
CASSSVAGPTEAFF
>-|TRBJ2-7|-|TRBV27
TGTGCCAGCAGTCGTCAGAGTCGGGGACCCTACGAGCAGTACTTC
CASSRQSRGPYEQYF
>-|TRBJ2-7|TRBD2|TRBV7-2
TGTGCCAGCAGCTTAGAATCTAGCGGGAGAGGAGCCTACGAGCAGTACTTC
CASSLESSGRGAYEQYF
>few|TRBJ2-7|TRBD2|TRBV6-1
TGTGCCAGCAGTGACCCTAGCGGGGGGGCCGGAGCCTACGAGCAGTACTTC
CASSDPSGGAGAYEQYF
>few|TRBJ2-1|TRBD2|TRBV4-1
TGCGCCAGCAGCCAAGATTGGCTAGCGGGGATAAATGAGCAGTTCTTC
CASSQDWLAGINEQFF
>-|TRBJ2-2|TRBD2|TRBV19
TGTGCCAGTAGTATCGGACTAGCGGGAGGGAAATTTATCCGGGAGCTGTTTTTT
CASSIGLAGGKFIRELFF
>once|TRBJ2-3|-|TRBV5-1
TGCGCCAGCAGCTTGTTTAGTCCAGCAGTAGTAGGCGCAGATACGCAGTATTTT
CASSLFSPAVVGADTQYF
>-|TRBJ1-5|-|TRBV5-6
TGTGCCAGCAGCCCAGGGATAACAGATCAGCCCCAGCATTTT
CASSPGITDQPQHF
>-|TRBJ1-4|-|TRBV19
TGTGCCAGTACCCCCGAACGGGGTCTTTGGCGGGAAAAACTGTTTTTT
CASTPERGLWREKLFF
>-|TRBJ2-3|-|TRBV30
TGTGCCTGGAATGAGAGGGGGGGGCCCATAGATACGCAGTATTTT
CAWNERGGPIDTQYF
>once|TRBJ2-2|-|TRBV5-1
TGCGCCAGCAGCCTGGCCGGGGCGAACACCGGGGAGCTGTTTTTT
CASSLAGANTGELFF
>-|TRBJ1-1|TRBD1|TRBV12-5
TGTGCTAGCGGGGGACAGAGCAACACTGAAGCTTTCTTT
CASGGQSNTEAFF
>-|TRBJ2-7|-|TRBV28
TGTGCCAGCAGTTTGCGGAGACGCTCCTACGAGCAGTACTTC
CASSLRRRSYEQYF
>-|TRBJ2-1|-|TRBV7-6
TGTGCCAGCAGCCAAAGGGACAATGAGCAGTTCTTC
CASSQRDNEQFF
>-|TRBJ2-7|-|TRBV7-2
TGTGCCAGCAGCTCACCAGGGACGCTCGCCTACGAGCAGTACTTC
CASSSPGTLAYEQYF
>-|TRBJ1-2|-|TRBV27
TGTGCCAGCAAGGGCTGGTCGGACTATGGCTACACCTTC
CASKGWSDYGYTF
>-|TRBJ1-5|-|TRBV2
TGTGCCAGCTCCTTAGAGGGCTTATGGCAGCCCCAGCATTTT
CASSLEGLWQPQHF
>-|TRBJ2-7|-|TRBV10-2
TGCGCCAGCAGTGAAGCGAGGCGGGGCATATACTACGAGCAGTACTTC
CASSEARRGIYYEQYF
>once|TRBJ2-3|-|TRBV7-8
TGTGCCAGCAGCTCTAGACTTCACATCTTCACAGATACGCAGTATTTT
CASSSRLHIFTDTQYF
>-|TRBJ2-3|-|TRBV5-1
TGCGCCAGCAGCTATTCACCTGATCGCACAGATACGCAGTATTTT
CASSYSPDRTDTQYF
>once|TRBJ2-3|TRBD2|TRBV4-1
TGCGCCAGCAGCCAAGGGCTAGCGGGAGTAGATACGCAGTATTTT
CASSQGLAGVDTQYF
>-|TRBJ2-3|-|TRBV5-5
TGTGCCAGCAGCTCAGCTAGGGTAGATACGCAGTATTTT
CASSSARVDTQYF
>once|TRBJ2-7|TRBD2|TRBV6-1
TGTGCCAGCAGCTTAGCGGGAGGGCCGTCGAGAGAGCAGTACTTC
CASSLAGGPSREQYF
>-|TRBJ2-2|TRBD2|TRBV15
TGTGCCACCAGCAGAGAACCAGCGGGGGGGCCATATTTCATTTATCGGGTCGGGGAGCTGTTTTTT
CATSREPAGGPYFIYRVGELFF
>once|TRBJ2-7|TRBD2|TRBV10-3
TGTGCCATCAGTGAGCGACTAGCATACGAGCAGTACTTC
CAISERLAYEQYF
>-|TRBJ2-5|-|TRBV27
TGTGCCAGCAGTGAAAGGAGGTACCAAGAGACCCAGTACTTC
CASSERRYQETQYF
>-|TRBJ1-1|TRBD1|TRBV19
TGTGCCAGTAGTTGGGGTCGAGGACAGGTTGAAGCTTTCTTT
CASSWGRGQVEAFF
>-|TRBJ2-3|TRBD2|TRBV11-2
TGTGCCAGCAGCTTAAGGGTCGGGACTAGCGGGAGAGATACGCAGTATTTT
CASSLRVGTSGRDTQYF